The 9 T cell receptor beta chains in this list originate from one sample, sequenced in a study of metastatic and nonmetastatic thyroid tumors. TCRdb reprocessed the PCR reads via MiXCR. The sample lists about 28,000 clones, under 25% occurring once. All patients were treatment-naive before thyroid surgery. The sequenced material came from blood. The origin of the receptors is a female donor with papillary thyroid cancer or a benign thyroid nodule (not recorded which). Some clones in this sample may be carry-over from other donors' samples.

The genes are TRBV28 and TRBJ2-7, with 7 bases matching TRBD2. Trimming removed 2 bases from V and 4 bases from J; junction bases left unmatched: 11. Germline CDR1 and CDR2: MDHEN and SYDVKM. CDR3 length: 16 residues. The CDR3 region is CASSLGLASGFYEQYF. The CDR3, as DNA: TGTGCCAGCAGTTTAGGATTGGCTAGCGGTTTTTACGAGCAGTACTTC.

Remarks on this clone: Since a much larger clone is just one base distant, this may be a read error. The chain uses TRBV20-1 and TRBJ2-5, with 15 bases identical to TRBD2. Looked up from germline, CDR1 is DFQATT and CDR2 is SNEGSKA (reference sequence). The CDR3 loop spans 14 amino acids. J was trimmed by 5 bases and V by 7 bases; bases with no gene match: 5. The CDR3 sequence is CSVHGLAGGETQYF. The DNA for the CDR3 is TGCAGTGTTCACGGACTAGCGGGAGGGGAGACCCAGTACTTC.

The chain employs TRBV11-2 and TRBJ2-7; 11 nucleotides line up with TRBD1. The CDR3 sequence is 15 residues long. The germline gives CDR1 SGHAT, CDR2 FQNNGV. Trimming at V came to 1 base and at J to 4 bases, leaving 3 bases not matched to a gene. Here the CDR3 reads CASSLAGTGGYEQYF. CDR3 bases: TGTGCCAGCAGCTTAGCCGGGACAGGGGGTTACGAGCAGTACTTC.

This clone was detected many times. This CDR3 is CSARDRRTGRSDNQPQHF. DNA for the CDR3: TGCAGTGCTAGAGATAGGCGGACAGGCCGATCGGACAATCAGCCCCAGCATTTT. The gene calls are TRBV20-1 and TRBJ1-5; 7 positions agree with TRBD1. The CDR3 sequence is 18 residues long. V shed 0 bases and J 3 bases; nucleotides not matched to a gene: 14. The germline V gene encodes CDR1 DFQATT and CDR2 SNEGSKA (reference sequence).

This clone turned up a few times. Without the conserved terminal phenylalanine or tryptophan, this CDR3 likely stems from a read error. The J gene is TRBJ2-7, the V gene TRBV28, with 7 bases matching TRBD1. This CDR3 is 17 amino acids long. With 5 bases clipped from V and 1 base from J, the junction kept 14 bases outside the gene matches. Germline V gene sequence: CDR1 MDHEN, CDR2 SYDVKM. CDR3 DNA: TGTGCCAGCAGTGCTCCACCTCCAGGGGGTTGGTCCTACGAGCAGTACTCC. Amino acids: CASSAPPPGGWSYEQYS.

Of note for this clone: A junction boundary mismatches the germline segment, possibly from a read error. The DNA of the CDR3 is TGTGCCAGCAGGGAGGGTCTAGGGGGTAAGGACTTC. It yields the protein CASREGLGGKDF. The V gene is TRBV24-1, the J gene TRBJ2-5; a possible D gene is TRBD2 (7 bases). CDR1 is KGHDR, CDR2 SFDVKD, per germline. This CDR3 contains 12 residues.

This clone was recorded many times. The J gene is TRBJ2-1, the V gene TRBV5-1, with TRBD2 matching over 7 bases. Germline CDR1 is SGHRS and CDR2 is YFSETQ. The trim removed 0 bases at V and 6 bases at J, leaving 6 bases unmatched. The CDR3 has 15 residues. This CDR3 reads CASSLDAGAFNEQFF. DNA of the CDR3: TGCGCCAGCAGCTTGGATGCGGGAGCCTTCAATGAGCAGTTCTTC.

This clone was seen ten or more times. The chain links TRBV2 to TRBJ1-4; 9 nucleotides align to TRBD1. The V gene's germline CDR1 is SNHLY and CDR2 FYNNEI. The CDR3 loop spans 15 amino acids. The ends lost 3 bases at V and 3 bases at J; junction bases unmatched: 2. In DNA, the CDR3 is TGTGCCAGCAGTGACTACAGGGGGCCTAATGAAAAACTGTTTTTT. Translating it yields CASSDYRGPNEKLFF.

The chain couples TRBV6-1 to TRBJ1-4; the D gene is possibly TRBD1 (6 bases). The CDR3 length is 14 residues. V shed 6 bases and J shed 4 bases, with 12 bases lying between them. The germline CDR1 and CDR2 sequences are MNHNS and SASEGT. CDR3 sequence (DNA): TGTGCCAGCAGGCGGGACACGAATAATGAAAAACTGTTTTTT. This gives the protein CASRRDTNNEKLFF.